This entry lists 5 T cell receptor beta chains sequenced from one sample in a study of CD8 T cells in Susac syndrome. An amount of RNA that ranged from roughly 0.5 to 1 ug was reverse transcribed with random hexamers. Using its own MiXCR run on the immunoSEQ multiplex PCR reads, TCRdb lists one record per CDR3 protein. This table has 240,000 or so distinct CDR3 sequences, 90% to 97% appearing once. Sequencing input: CD4+ T cells from PBMCs. These receptors all come from a human donor with Susac syndrome.

This sequence joins TRBV4-2 and TRBJ2-1; 11 bases agree with TRBD2. CDR1 LGHNA and CDR2 YNFKEQ come from the germline V gene. The J segment lost 4 bases and the V segment lost 2 bases, leaving 4 bases of the junction unmatched. The CDR3 length is 16 residues. The CDR3 DNA is TGTGCCAGCAGCCAATCCGGGACTAGCGGTTACAATGAGCAGTTCTTC. Encoded protein: CASSQSGTSGYNEQFF.

The rearrangement links TRBV28 to TRBJ2-1; 10 bases align to TRBD2. Germline V gene lookup returns CDR1 MDHEN and CDR2 SYDVKM. The CDR3 contains 17 residues. Trimming removed 1 base from V and 8 bases from J; junction bases left unmatched: 11. CDR3 nucleotides: TGTGCCAGCAGTTTATCGTTCCCTAGCGGGAGTAGGCATGAGCAGTTCTTC. Encoded protein: CASSLSFPSGSRHEQFF.

The V gene is TRBV15, the J gene TRBJ2-7; D is possibly TRBD2 (5 bases). Germline V gene data show CDR1 as LNHNV and CDR2 as YYDKDF (reference sequence). The V end lost 1 base, the J end lost 4 bases, and 11 bases lay between the germline ends. The CDR3 sequence is 14 residues long. The CDR3 sequence: CATSRGEIPYEQYF. The CDR3 nucleotides read TGTGCCACCAGCAGAGGGGAGATACCGTACGAGCAGTACTTC.

This sequence joins TRBV7-8 and TRBJ2-1; no definite D call. The CDR3 sequence is 16 residues long. Trimming removed 7 bases from V and 0 bases from J, with 16 bases in between. Germline V lookup: CDR1 SGHVS, CDR2 FQNEAQ. The CDR3 here is CASTRRSPSSYNEQFF. CDR3 sequence (DNA): TGTGCCAGCACCCGACGCAGCCCGAGCTCCTACAATGAGCAGTTCTTC.

The chain has TRBV12-3 or TRBV12-4 and TRBJ2-7, with 8 positions matching TRBD1. This CDR3 has 15 residues. With 5 bases clipped from V and 2 bases from J, the junction kept 8 bases outside the gene matches. CDR3 nucleotides: TGTGCCAGCAGTAGATGGACAGGGACAACCTACGAGCAGTACTTC. The encoded protein is CASSRWTGTTYEQYF.